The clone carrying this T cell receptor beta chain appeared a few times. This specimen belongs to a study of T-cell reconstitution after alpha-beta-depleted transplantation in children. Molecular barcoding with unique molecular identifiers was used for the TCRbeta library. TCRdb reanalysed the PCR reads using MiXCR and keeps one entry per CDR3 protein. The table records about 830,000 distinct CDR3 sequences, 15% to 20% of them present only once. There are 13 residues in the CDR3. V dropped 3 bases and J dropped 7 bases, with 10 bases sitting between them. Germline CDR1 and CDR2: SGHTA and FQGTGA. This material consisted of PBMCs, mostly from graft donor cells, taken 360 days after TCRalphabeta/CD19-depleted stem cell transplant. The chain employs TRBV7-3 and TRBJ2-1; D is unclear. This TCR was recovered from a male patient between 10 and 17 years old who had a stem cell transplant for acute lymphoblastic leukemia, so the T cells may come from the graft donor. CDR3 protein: CASSFRKSNEQFF. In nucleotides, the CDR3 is TGTGCCAGCAGCTTTAGGAAATCGAATGAGCAGTTCTTC.